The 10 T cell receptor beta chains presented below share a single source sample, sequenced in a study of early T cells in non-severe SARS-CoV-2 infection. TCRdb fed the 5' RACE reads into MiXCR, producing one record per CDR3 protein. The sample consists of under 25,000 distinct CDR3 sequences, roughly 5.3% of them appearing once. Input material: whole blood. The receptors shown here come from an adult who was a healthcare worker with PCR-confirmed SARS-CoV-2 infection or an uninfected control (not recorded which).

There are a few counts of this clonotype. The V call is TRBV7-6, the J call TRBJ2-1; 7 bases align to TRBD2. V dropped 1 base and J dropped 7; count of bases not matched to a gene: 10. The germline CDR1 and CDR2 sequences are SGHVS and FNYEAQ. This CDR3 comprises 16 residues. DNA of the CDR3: TGTGCCAGCAGCTTAGTCCTAGCGGCCTTTGGGAATGAGCAGTTCTTC. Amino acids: CASSLVLAAFGNEQFF.

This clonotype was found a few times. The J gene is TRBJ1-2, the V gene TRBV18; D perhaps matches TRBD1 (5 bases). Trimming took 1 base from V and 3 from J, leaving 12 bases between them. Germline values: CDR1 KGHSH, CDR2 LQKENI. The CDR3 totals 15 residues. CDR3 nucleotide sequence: TGTGCCAGCTCACCACTCTCAGGGCAAGACTATGGCTACACCTTC. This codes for CASSPLSGQDYGYTF.

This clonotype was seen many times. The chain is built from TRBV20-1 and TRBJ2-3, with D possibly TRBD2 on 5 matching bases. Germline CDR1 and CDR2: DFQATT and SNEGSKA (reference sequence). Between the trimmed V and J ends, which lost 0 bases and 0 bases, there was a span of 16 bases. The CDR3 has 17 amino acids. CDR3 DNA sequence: TGCAGTGCTAGAGATGCACACGGGGTGGCTAGCACAGATACGCAGTATTTT. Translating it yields CSARDAHGVASTDTQYF.

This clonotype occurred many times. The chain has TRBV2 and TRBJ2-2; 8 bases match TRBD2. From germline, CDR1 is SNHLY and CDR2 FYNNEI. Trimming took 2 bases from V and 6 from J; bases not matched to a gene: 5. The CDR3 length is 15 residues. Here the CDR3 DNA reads TGTGCCAGCAGTGAAACTGGGACTAGGGCCGGGGAGCTGTTTTTT. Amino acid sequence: CASSETGTRAGELFF.

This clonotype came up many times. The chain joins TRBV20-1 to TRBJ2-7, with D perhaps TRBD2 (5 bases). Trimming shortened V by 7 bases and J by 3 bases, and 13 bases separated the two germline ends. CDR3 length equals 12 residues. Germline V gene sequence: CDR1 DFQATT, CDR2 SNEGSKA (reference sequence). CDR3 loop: CSGDGGYYEQYF. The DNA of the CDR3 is TGCAGTGGAGACGGAGGTTACTACGAGCAGTACTTC.

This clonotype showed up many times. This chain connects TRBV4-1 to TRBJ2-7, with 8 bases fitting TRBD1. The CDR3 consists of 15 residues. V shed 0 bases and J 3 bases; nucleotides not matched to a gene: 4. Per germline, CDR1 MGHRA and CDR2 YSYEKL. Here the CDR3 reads CASSQDGQGLYEQYF. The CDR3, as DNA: TGCGCCAGCAGCCAAGACGGACAGGGTCTCTACGAGCAGTACTTC.

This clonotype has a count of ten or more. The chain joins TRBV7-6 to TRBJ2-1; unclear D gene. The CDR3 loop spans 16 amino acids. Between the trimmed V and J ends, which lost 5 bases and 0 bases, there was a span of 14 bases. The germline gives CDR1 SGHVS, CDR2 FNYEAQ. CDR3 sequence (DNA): TGTGCCAGCAGCGGGGTAAAGTCAAGCTCCTACAATGAGCAGTTCTTC. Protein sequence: CASSGVKSSSYNEQFF.

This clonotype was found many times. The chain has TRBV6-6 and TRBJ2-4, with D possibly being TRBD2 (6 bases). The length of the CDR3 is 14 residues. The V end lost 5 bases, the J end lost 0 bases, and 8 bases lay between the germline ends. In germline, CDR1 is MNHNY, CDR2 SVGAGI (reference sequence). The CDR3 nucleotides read TGTGCCAGCAGTGACGGGGGAGCCAAAAACATTCAGTACTTC. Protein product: CASSDGGAKNIQYF.

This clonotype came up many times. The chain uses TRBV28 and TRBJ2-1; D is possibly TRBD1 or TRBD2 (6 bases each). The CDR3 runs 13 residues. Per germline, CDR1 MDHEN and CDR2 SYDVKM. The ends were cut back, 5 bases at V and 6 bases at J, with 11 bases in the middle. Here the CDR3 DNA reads TGTGCCAGCAGTCGAGGAGGGGGCAATGAGCAGTTCTTC. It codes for CASSRGGGNEQFF.

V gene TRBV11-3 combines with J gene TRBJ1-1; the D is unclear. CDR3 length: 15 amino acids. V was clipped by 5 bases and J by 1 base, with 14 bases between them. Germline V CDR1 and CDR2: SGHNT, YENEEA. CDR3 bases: TGTGCCAGCAGCGGCGGCGCGCGACAGAACACTGAAGCTTTCTTT. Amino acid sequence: CASSGGARQNTEAFF.